This entry concerns a single TCR beta chain. The antigen remains undetermined. The assay was immunoSEQ multiplex PCR, and TCRdb's table has in-frame clones only and misses some. The sample holds 35,000 to 45,000 clones, 94% seen once. The record originates from a study of graft-versus-host responses after intestinal transplantation. In the study overall: For around 3 years after anti-thymocyte globulin induction, all recipients took tacrolimus and steroids. Notes on the study in general: GvH clones occurred in recipient marrow; some first appeared in ileum or blood. Early post-transplant falls in HvG clones accompanied the peak levels of circulating GvH clones.

This sequence was found in a human donor who was the organ donor for an intestinal transplant. Here the sequenced sample was unstimulated CD4+ T cells sorted from spleen or lymph node cells, taken before transplant.

CDR3 loop: CASSLPRHNYEQYF. The CDR3 DNA follows: TGTGCCAGCAGCTTACCCAGACACAACTACGAGCAGTACTTC. The chain carries TRBV11-3 and TRBJ2-7; D call uncertain. This CDR3 contains 14 residues. V shed 2 bases and J shed 3 bases, with 11 bases lying between them. The germline CDR1 and CDR2 sequences are SGHNT and YENEEA.